This TCR beta chain was obtained from a study of T-cell reconstitution after alpha-beta-depleted transplantation in children. The CDR3 consists of 13 residues. Germline V gives CDR1 MNHEY, CDR2 SMNVEV (reference sequence). Trimming stripped 9 bases from V and 2 bases from J, with 13 bases between. Researchers prepared the TCRbeta library using unique molecular identifiers, the study reports. TCRdb passed the PCR reads through MiXCR, listing each CDR3 protein once. The sample includes roughly 350,000 distinct CDR3 sequences, about a tenth of them seen just once. The sample was PBMCs from the stem cell graft donor, taken from the stem cell graft. The chain couples TRBV27 to TRBJ1-1; no definite D call. This TCR was recovered from a human donor who donated a stem cell graft to a child with acute lymphoblastic leukemia. The CDR3 region is CARTQGLNTEAFF. The CDR3 region has the DNA TGTGCCAGAACACAAGGGCTAAACACTGAAGCTTTCTTT.